One sample yielded the 19 T cell receptor beta chains listed below, sequenced in a study of blood T cell repertoires in COVID-19. Generated by immunoSEQ multiplex PCR, the TCRdb table keeps only in-frame clones and is missing some. The repertoire has about 300,000 clones, approximately 84% of them found once; the top ten carry about 4.6%. Sequences were obtained from PBMCs or T cells enriched from blood (not recorded which). These receptors originate from a man aged 30 to 45 who had recovered from COVID-19.

The chain links TRBV9 to TRBJ2-7, with a tentative D call TRBD2 (5 bases). There are 17 residues in the CDR3. Trimming took off 0 bases at V and 0 bases at J, with 16 bases between the two ends. From germline, CDR1 is SGDLS and CDR2 YYNGEE. DNA of the CDR3: TGTGCCAGCAGCGTAGGCTGGGCTAGCCGAAGCTCCTACGAGCAGTACTTC. This translates into CASSVGWASRSSYEQYF.

The chain is built from TRBV19 and TRBJ2-7; the match to TRBD1 covers 7 bases. The ends lost 5 bases at V and 0 bases at J; junction bases unmatched: 4. The CDR3 loop spans 14 amino acids. CDR1 LNHDA and CDR2 SQIVND come from the germline V gene (reference sequence). This CDR3 reads CASSSRDSSYEQYF. CDR3 nucleotides: TGTGCCAGTAGTTCCCGGGACAGCTCCTACGAGCAGTACTTC. Looking up the rest from reference TRBV19 and TRBJ2-7 gives the full variable domain: DGGITQSPKYLFRKEGQNVTLSCEQNLNHDAMYWYRQDPGQGLRLIYYSQIVNDFQKGDIAEGYSVSREKKESFPLTVTSAQKNPTAFYLCASSSRDSSYEQYFGPGTRLTVT.

J is TRBJ1-2 and V is TRBV7-2; TRBD1 aligns across 7 bases. This CDR3 has 14 residues. Germline CDR1 reads SGHTA; CDR2 reads FQGNSA. The V and J ends lost 5 bases and 4 bases, in that order; junction bases with no gene match: 7. The CDR3 sequence: CASSPYRGTYGYTF. The CDR3 nucleotides are TGTGCCAGCAGCCCTTACAGGGGAACCTATGGCTACACCTTC.

The rearrangement links TRBV9 to TRBJ2-5, with a weak D call TRBD1 (6 bases). The CDR3 is 15 residues long. The germline V gene has CDR1 SGDLS and CDR2 YYNGEE. Trimming removed 4 bases at V and 1 base at J, with 14 bases between. The CDR3 region has the DNA TGTGCCAGCAGCCCTTCAGGGGCGCCCCAAGAGACCCAGTACTTC. Amino acids: CASSPSGAPQETQYF.

The chain couples TRBV6-5 to TRBJ1-1, with a possible D match to TRBD1 (6 bases). Germline V gene data show CDR1 as MNHEY and CDR2 as SVGAGI. V was trimmed by 3 bases and J by 3 bases, leaving 8 bases between them. CDR3 size: 13 residues. CDR3 in amino acids: CASSYEGDTEAFF. CDR3 nucleotides: TGTGCCAGCAGTTATGAGGGGGACACTGAAGCTTTCTTT.

The rearrangement uses TRBV28 and TRBJ1-6, with 7 bases that match TRBD1. CDR1 is MDHEN, CDR2 SYDVKM, per germline. The CDR3 has 16 amino acids. The junction had 7 bases not matched to a gene; V was cut back by 1 base and J by 7 bases. In DNA form, the CDR3 reads TGTGCCAGCAGTTTATTCTCGGGACAGTCCAATTCACCCCTCCACTTT. Amino acids: CASSLFSGQSNSPLHF.

This clone was observed a single time. The chain has TRBV28 and TRBJ2-6; D is unclear. CDR3 size: 14 residues. Looked up from germline, CDR1 is MDHEN and CDR2 is SYDVKM. The V end lost 6 bases, the J end lost 4 bases, and 10 bases lay between the germline ends. The CDR3 region is CASSPPPGANVLTF. CDR3 bases: TGTGCCAGCAGCCCCCCCCCAGGGGCCAACGTCCTGACTTTC.

Remarks on this clone: This CDR3 is also generated by other DNA sequences in the sample. This chain joins TRBV18 and TRBJ1-4; TRBD1 aligns across 8 bases. This CDR3 is 15 amino acids long. V lost 3 bases and J lost 3; bases outside the gene matches: 3. Germline values: CDR1 KGHSH, CDR2 LQKENI. The DNA for the CDR3 is TGTGCCAGCTCACCCGACAGGGGACCTAATGAAAAACTGTTTTTT. It encodes CASSPDRGPNEKLFF.

The chain carries TRBV6-1 and TRBJ2-3, with 7 bases lining up with TRBD2. From germline, CDR1 is MNHNS and CDR2 SASEGT. The CDR3 covers 18 residues. The ends lost 1 base at V and 0 bases at J; junction bases unmatched: 10. The CDR3 bases are TGTGCCAGCAGTGAAGTTGGTAGGGTCGGGGGGAGCACAGATACGCAGTATTTT. This gives the protein CASSEVGRVGGSTDTQYF.

V gene TRBV28 combines with J gene TRBJ2-3; 11 nucleotides match TRBD2. From germline, CDR1 is MDHEN and CDR2 SYDVKM. The CDR3 totals 18 residues. V was pared by 6 bases and J by 5 bases, with 16 bases of the junction left unmatched. CDR3 sequence reads: CASSSSGLAAGGRDTQYF. In DNA form, the CDR3 reads TGTGCCAGCAGCTCCTCGGGACTAGCGGCGGGGGGTCGAGATACGCAGTATTTT. Based on the CDR3 plus reference TRBV28 and TRBJ2-3, the full variable domain is DVKVTQSSRYLVKRTGEKVFLECVQDMDHENMFWYRQDPGLGLRLIYFSYDVKMKEKGDIPEGYSVSREKKERFSLILESASTNQTSMYLCASSSSGLAAGGRDTQYFGPGTRLTVL.

The chain combines TRBV12-3 or TRBV12-4 with TRBJ1-4, with no clear D. V was cut by 3 bases and J by 8 bases, with 10 bases left in between. This CDR3 contains 13 residues. The CDR3 nucleotides are TGTGCCAGCAGTTTCGAGGGCCAGGAAAAACTGTTTTTT. The encoded protein is CASSFEGQEKLFF.

J is TRBJ2-7 and V is TRBV1; the table's D call, TRBD2, has no DNA check behind it. TRBV1 counts as a pseudogene. This CDR3 spans 15 amino acids. For the CDR3, the DNA is TGCACCAGCAGCCAGACTAGCGGGAGATGGCACGAGCAGTACTTC. The encoded protein is CTSSQTSGRWHEQYF.

The V and J genes are TRBV4-2 and TRBJ2-5; 10 bases fit TRBD2. Germline lookup yields CDR1 LGHNA and CDR2 YNFKEQ. The J segment lost 2 bases and the V segment lost 4 bases, leaving 10 bases of the junction unmatched. The CDR3 extends over 17 amino acids. The CDR3 loop is CASSPTASGGLQETQYF. DNA of the CDR3: TGTGCCAGCAGCCCCACAGCTAGCGGGGGCCTTCAAGAGACCCAGTACTTC.

The chain uses TRBV10-1 and TRBJ2-7; D is unresolved. The CDR3 has 13 residues. The ends were cut back, 3 bases at V and 0 bases at J, with 6 bases in the middle. Germline V gives CDR1 WNHNN, CDR2 SYGVQD (reference sequence). CDR3 protein: CASSDVSSYEQYF. CDR3 in DNA: TGCGCCAGCAGTGATGTCAGCTCCTACGAGCAGTACTTC.

This chain links TRBV28 with TRBJ1-1, with 11 bases that match TRBD1. This CDR3 is built from 14 residues. J lost 9 bases, V lost 5 bases, and 8 bases had no gene match. CDR1 and CDR2 from the germline V gene are MDHEN and SYDVKM. The CDR3 is CASSVRDRGFQAFF. CDR3 in DNA: TGTGCCAGCAGTGTCCGGGACAGGGGGTTTCAAGCTTTCTTT. Complete variable domain (other parts from reference TRBV28 and TRBJ1-1): DVKVTQSSRYLVKRTGEKVFLECVQDMDHENMFWYRQDPGLGLRLIYFSYDVKMKEKGDIPEGYSVSREKKERFSLILESASTNQTSMYLCASSVRDRGFQAFFGQGTRLTVV.

There are a few counts of this clone. The chain employs TRBV6-2 or TRBV6-3 and TRBJ1-5; D not certain. Trimming left V 6 bases short and J 5 bases short, with 8 bases between. Germline CDR1 and CDR2: MNHEY and SVGEGT. The CDR3 has 12 amino acids. Here the CDR3 reads CASSEGYQPQHF. As DNA, the CDR3 is TGTGCCAGCAGCGAGGGATATCAGCCCCAGCATTTT.

The chain combines TRBV5-4 with TRBJ2-1; possible D gene TRBD1, 6 bases. CDR1 is SGHNT, CDR2 YYREEE, per germline (reference sequence). V lost 3 bases to trimming and J lost 6 bases, with 7 bases between them. The CDR3 runs 12 residues. In DNA, the CDR3 is TGTGCCAGCAGCTCGGACAGCAATGAGCAGTTCTTC. Residues: CASSSDSNEQFF.

V is TRBV6-7 and J is TRBJ2-1, with 11 bases matching TRBD2. TRBV6-7 is classed as an ORF, of uncertain function. The ends lost 6 bases at V and 1 base at J; junction bases unmatched: 17. This CDR3 comprises 20 residues. CDR3 amino acids: CASSLKSGLGTSGSYNEQFF. The DNA of the CDR3 is TGTGCCAGCAGCCTAAAATCGGGACTCGGGACTAGCGGTTCCTACAATGAGCAGTTCTTC.

J is TRBJ2-3 and V is TRBV5-4; TRBD2 matches 15 bases. From germline, CDR1 is SGHNT and CDR2 YYREEE (reference sequence). This CDR3 contains 20 residues. Trimming at V came to 4 bases and at J to 3 bases, leaving 15 bases not matched to a gene. The CDR3 protein is CASSSSPGLAGGSSTDTQYF. The CDR3 DNA reads TGTGCCAGCAGCAGTAGCCCGGGACTAGCGGGGGGAAGTAGTACAGATACGCAGTATTTT.